This entry describes one T cell receptor (beta chain). Under the authors' procedure: Nucleated cell counts were estimated from reference gene primer amplification. TCRdb keeps only in-frame clones here, not all; method: immunoSEQ multiplex PCR. That table is the source of V, J and clone size, and D and trimming were worked out from the DNA. Found here are tens of thousands of clones, roughly 85% of them singletons; the top ten hold 4.5% to 5%. The data are from a study of blood T cell repertoires in COVID-19. Study-level information: Nucleic acid was either cDNA or gDNA, and it came from T cells, B-cell-depleted T cells, or PBMCs.

Germline V lookup: CDR1 SNHLY, CDR2 FYNNEI. V lost 8 bases and J 1 base, leaving 12 bases between the germline ends. This CDR3 spans 14 amino acids. This chain connects TRBV2 to TRBJ1-3; TRBD1 is a possible D gene (5 bases). The TCR sequence derives from a human donor in a cohort sampled during active COVID-19. Specimen: peripheral blood. The CDR3 sequence: CASSTGGSGNTIYF. The CDR3 coding sequence is TGTGCCAGCTCTACGGGGGGATCTGGAAACACCATATATTTT.